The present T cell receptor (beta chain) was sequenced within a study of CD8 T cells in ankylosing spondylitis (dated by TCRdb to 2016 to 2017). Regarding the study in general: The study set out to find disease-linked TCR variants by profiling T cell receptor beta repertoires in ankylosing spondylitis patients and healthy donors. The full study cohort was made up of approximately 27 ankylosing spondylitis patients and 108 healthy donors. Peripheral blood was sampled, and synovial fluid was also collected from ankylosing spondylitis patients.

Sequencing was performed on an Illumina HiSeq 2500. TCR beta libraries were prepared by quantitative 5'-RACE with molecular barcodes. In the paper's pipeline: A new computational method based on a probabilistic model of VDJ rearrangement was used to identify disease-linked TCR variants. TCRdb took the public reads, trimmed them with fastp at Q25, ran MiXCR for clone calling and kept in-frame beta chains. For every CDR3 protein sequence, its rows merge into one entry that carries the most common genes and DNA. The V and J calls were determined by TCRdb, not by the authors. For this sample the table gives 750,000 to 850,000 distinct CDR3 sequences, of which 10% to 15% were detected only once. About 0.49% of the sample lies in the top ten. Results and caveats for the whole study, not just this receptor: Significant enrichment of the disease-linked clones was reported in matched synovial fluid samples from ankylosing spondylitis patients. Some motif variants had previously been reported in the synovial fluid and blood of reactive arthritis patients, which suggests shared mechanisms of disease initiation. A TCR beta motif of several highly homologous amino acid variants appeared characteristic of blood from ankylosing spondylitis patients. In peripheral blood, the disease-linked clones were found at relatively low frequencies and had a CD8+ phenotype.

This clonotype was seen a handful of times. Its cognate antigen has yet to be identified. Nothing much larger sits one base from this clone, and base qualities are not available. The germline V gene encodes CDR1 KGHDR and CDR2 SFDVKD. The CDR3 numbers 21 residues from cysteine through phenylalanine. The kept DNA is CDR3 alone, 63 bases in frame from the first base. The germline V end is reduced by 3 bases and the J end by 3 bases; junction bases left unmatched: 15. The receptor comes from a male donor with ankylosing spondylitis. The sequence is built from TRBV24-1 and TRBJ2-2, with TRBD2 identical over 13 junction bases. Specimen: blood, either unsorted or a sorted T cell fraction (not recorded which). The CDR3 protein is CATSDPTGTSGKVVDTGELFF. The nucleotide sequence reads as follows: TGTGCCACCAGTGATCCTACCGGGACTAGCGGGAAGGTCGTGGACACCGGGGAGCTGTTTTTT.